These 9 T cell receptor beta chains originate from one sample sequenced in a study of blood T cell repertoires in COVID-19. Sequenced by immunoSEQ multiplex PCR; TCRdb stores in-frame clones only, minus some. Of roughly 66,000 clones in the sample, 90% to 95% were seen once. The source material was peripheral blood. These receptors were collected from a human donor in a cohort sampled during active COVID-19.

This clone occurred once. The V call is TRBV3-1 (or the pseudogene TRBV3-2), the J call TRBJ2-3, with 9 bases aligning to TRBD2. J lost 1 base, V lost 0 bases, and 8 bases had no gene match. Germline CDR1 LGHDT, CDR2 YNNKEL (reference sequence). This CDR3 comprises 18 residues. CDR3 DNA sequence: TGTGCCAGCAGCCAAGATTTGGGTGGCGGGAGGGGCACAGATACGCAGTATTTT. Protein: CASSQDLGGGRGTDTQYF.

The chain is built from TRBV6-5 and TRBJ1-5, with 9 bases matching TRBD1. CDR1 is MNHEY, CDR2 SVGAGI, per germline. Losses at the gene ends were 7 bases for V and 1 base for J; bases not matched to a gene: 5. CDR3 length equals 15 residues. CDR3 in amino acids: CASKKDRGSNQPQHF. CDR3 nucleotide sequence: TGTGCCAGCAAGAAGGACAGGGGAAGCAATCAGCCCCAGCATTTT.

The rearrangement joins TRBV7-8 to TRBJ1-3; D is ambiguous. Deletions cut 6 bases from V and 2 bases from J, with 8 bases between. CDR1 is SGHVS and CDR2 is FQNEAQ in the germline V gene. The CDR3 covers 13 residues. CDR3 DNA: TGTGCCAGCAGTCAAGCCCCTGGAAACACCATATATTTT. Translation gives CASSQAPGNTIYF.

V is TRBV2 and J is TRBJ1-2; possible D gene TRBD1, 5 bases. This CDR3 region has 12 residues. V lost 5 bases, J lost 6 bases, and 10 bases lay in between. In germline, CDR1 is SNHLY, CDR2 FYNNEI. For the CDR3, the DNA is TGTGCCAGCAGTTGGACAAACCATGGCTACACCTTC. It specifies CASSWTNHGYTF.

This clone came up once. The genes are TRBV9 and TRBJ1-4; D possibly corresponds to TRBD1 (6 bases). Trimming cost V 2 bases and J 13 bases, with 21 bases left between them. Germline V gene data show CDR1 as SGDLS and CDR2 as YYNGEE. The CDR3 has 15 residues. For the CDR3, the DNA is TGTGCCAGCAGCGTTAATACCGGTGAGGGGGAGGGACTGTTTTTT. Translation: CASSVNTGEGEGLFF.

V gene TRBV5-6 combines with J gene TRBJ2-1, with D tentatively TRBD1 (7 bases). V was pared by 6 bases and J by 4 bases, with 17 bases between. CDR1 SGHDT and CDR2 YYEEEE come from the germline V gene. The CDR3 sequence is 15 residues long. The CDR3 nucleotides are TGTGCCAGCACCCAAGGTCAGGGGGGATACAATGAGCAGTTCTTC. Translating it yields CASTQGQGGYNEQFF.

The rearrangement uses TRBV6-2 or TRBV6-3 and TRBJ1-5; D possibly corresponds to TRBD1 (6 bases). Germline values: CDR1 MNHEY, CDR2 SVGEGT. The CDR3 consists of 18 residues. The germline V and J ends were trimmed by 2 bases and 0 bases, with 17 bases remaining between them. In nucleotides, the CDR3 is TGTGCCAGCAGTTACCACGCCGGTAGGGGGAATAGCAATCAGCCCCAGCATTTT. Translated, it gives CASSYHAGRGNSNQPQHF.

The rearrangement uses TRBV5-1 and TRBJ2-1, with D tentatively TRBD1 (6 bases). CDR1 and CDR2 (germline): SGHRS, YFSETQ. V was cut by 1 base and J by 5 bases, with 10 bases left in between. The CDR3 runs 14 residues. The CDR3 coding sequence is TGCGCCAGCAGCTTGATGCCAGGGGACAATGAGCAGTTCTTC. Residues: CASSLMPGDNEQFF.

V gene TRBV30 combines with J gene TRBJ1-1; 12 nucleotides agree with TRBD1. This CDR3 comprises 14 residues. Germline V gene lookup returns CDR1 GTSNPN and CDR2 SVGIG (reference sequence). V lost 8 bases and J lost 1; bases outside the gene matches: 5. The CDR3 loop reads CAGTGGYGNTEAFF. As DNA, the CDR3 is TGTGCCGGGACAGGGGGCTATGGGAACACTGAAGCTTTCTTT.